This TCR beta chain was recovered during a study of cytomegalovirus exposure and HLA in healthy donors. The PCR made use of 60 Vbeta and 13 Jbeta primers. The protocol was immunoSEQ multiplex PCR, while the TCRdb copy is restricted to in-frame clones and leaves out a portion. The repertoire consists of about 76,000 clones, with about four fifths occurring once and the leading ten covering about an eighth. Trimming shortened V by 7 bases and J by 5 bases, and 15 bases separated the two germline ends. The CDR3 consists of 15 residues. CDR1 MNHEY and CDR2 SVGAGI come from the germline V gene. The chain joins TRBV6-5 to TRBJ1-6; D ambiguous. The sample consisted of PBMCs. This clonotype was obtained from a male donor in good health and CMV-seropositive. The CDR3 protein is CASKRRWRDNSPLHF. CDR3 nucleotide sequence: TGTGCCAGCAAAAGACGGTGGAGGGATAATTCACCCCTCCACTTT.